This T cell receptor beta chain was sequenced during a study of T-cell memory formation after mild COVID-19 (dated by TCRdb to 2020 to 2023). Notes on the research overall: Most TCR sequence clusters were specific to one of the two donors. In a couple of donors, T-cell clones that expanded and contracted after mild COVID-19 were tracked by sequencing TCRalpha and TCRbeta repertoires over time. Two young, previously healthy adult volunteers, one female and one male, were included in the cohort. Study-wide conclusions, independent of this receptor: Only two mild cases were covered in the study, and larger cohorts including severe cases with pre-infection samples were considered necessary. From day 15 to 85, contracting clones showed balanced CD4/CD8 phenotypes, whereas a second wave of clones that expanded from day 15 to 37 leaned towards CD4+. SARS-CoV-2 specificity was not confirmed for the second-wave clones peaking on day 37. Some responding clones were detected in pre-infection memory, suggesting pre-existing cross-reactive memory T cells joined the SARS-CoV-2 response. Contracting CD4+ clones appeared mostly in the CM and EM memory subsets, whereas CD8+ clones were enriched in EMRA.

Sequencing instrument: Illumina NovaSeq 6000. TCRalpha and TCRbeta cDNA libraries were constructed by 5'RACE with constant-segment primers, with sample barcodes and unique molecular identifiers being introduced. RNA was extracted from every sample with Trizol reagent. Libraries were amplified in two PCR steps, with a second sample barcode and Illumina TruSeq adapters added in the second step. Sequencing of libraries was performed on an Illumina NovaSeq with 2 x 150 bp paired-end reads. As for how the authors treated the data: Reads were demultiplexed and collapsed into UMI-guided consensus sequences with migec v1.2.7. Using mixcr v2.1.11, the UMI consensuses were aligned to TRA and TRB V and J templates and assembled into clonotypes. A clonotype was counted as expanded or contracted only if both edgeR and NoisET called the change significant, with noise models trained on biological replicates. For edgeR calls, the thresholds were a false discovery rate-adjusted p below 0.01 and a log2 fold-change of 1. As an exploratory analysis of dynamics, max-normalized trajectories of the 1000 most abundant clonotypes were examined by PCA with hierarchical clustering. The CD4 or CD8 phenotype of responding clones was assigned using the separately sequenced CD4+ and CD8+ repertoires. Using fastp trimming at Q25 and MiXCR clonotype assembly, TCRdb reanalyzed the public sequencing data and kept in-frame beta chains. Each record represents a unique CDR3 protein, reported with the most common genes and DNA among its rows. The V and J calls here are based on TCRdb, not the publication. This sample lists more than 250,000 distinct CDR3 sequences; 15% to 20% were detected once. Jointly, the top ten make up roughly 24% of the sample.

V loses 6 bases at its end and J loses 2 bases; junction bases beyond the gene matches: 4. From its cysteine to its phenylalanine, the CDR3 spans 13 amino acids. The CDR3 DNA has 39 bases and is translated from base 1. The germline V gene (reference sequence) supplies CDR1 DFQATT and CDR2 SNEGSKA. Ficoll-Paque density gradient centrifugation was the method used to isolate PBMCs. This clonotype showed up just a few times. This receptor's antigen is unknown. No per-base quality is available; no much larger clone lies one base away. The rearrangement joined TRBV20-1 to TRBJ2-4, with TRBD1 identical over 7 junction bases. The source is a man aged 18-30 years who had mild COVID-19 (a few samples of this study predate the infection). The sample titles of this study are shuffled in the database, so cell type and time point are left out; the donor was told from shared clones. The sequencing input was PBMCs or a T cell subset sorted from them (not recorded which). The nucleotide sequence reads TGCAGTGCCTCGGACAGGACCAAAAACATTCAGTACTTC. The translation is CSASDRTKNIQYF.